These T cell receptor beta chains were read from a single sample in a study of lymphopenia after photon versus proton radiotherapy. TCRdb's table, derived via immunoSEQ multiplex PCR, lists solely in-frame clones and lacks some. The sample gives 89,000 or so clones, 80% to 90% of which show up once; 1.3% to 1.5% is in the top ten. Sequencing used peripheral blood, obtained from a patient treated with proton-based radiotherapy. Source of these receptors: a man aged 60-69 years with pancreatic cancer. Each CDR3 is given with its conserved first and last residue. D genes are given only for firm matches.

cdr3_nt	cdr3_aa	v_call	j_call	d_call
TGTGCCAGCTCATGGGACAGGAACACTGAAGCTTTCTTT	CASSWDRNTEAFF	TRBV18	TRBJ1-1	TRBD1
TGCAGCGTTCGCCGGGCCGACACTGAAGCTTTCTTT	CSVRRADTEAFF	TRBV29-1	TRBJ1-1	NA
TGTGCCAGCAGCTTTGGCAGAAATCAGCCCCAGCATTTT	CASSFGRNQPQHF	TRBV7-2	TRBJ1-5	NA
TGTGCCAGCAGCCAACGACTAGCCGGGGGTCGGCAGTTCTTC	CASSQRLAGGRQFF	TRBV9	TRBJ2-1	TRBD2
TGTGCCTGGAGTAGAACCTCAGGGCCAAGGCACTTC	CAWSRTSGPRHF	TRBV30	TRBJ2-7	NA
TGCGCCAGCAGCCAAGGGGGGACAGACGAAAAACTGTTTTTT	CASSQGGTDEKLFF	TRBV4-3	TRBJ1-4	TRBD1
TGTGCCAGCAGTGAAGGGTACAGCACAGATACGCAGTATTTT	CASSEGYSTDTQYF	TRBV6-1	TRBJ2-3	NA
TGTGCCAGCAGGCCGGGACAGGTCAACACTGAAGCTTTCTTT	CASRPGQVNTEAFF	TRBV6-5	TRBJ1-1	TRBD1
TGTGCCAGCTCACCACCGGGGCCGGTCAATCAGCCCCAGCATTTT	CASSPPGPVNQPQHF	TRBV18	TRBJ1-5	NA
TGTGCCAGCAGCGTAGGATACAGGGATACGCAGTATTTT	CASSVGYRDTQYF	TRBV9	TRBJ2-3	NA
TGTGCCAGCAGTTACCCCCCTATAAATGAGCAGTTCTTC	CASSYPPINEQFF	TRBV6-5	TRBJ2-1	NA
TGTGCCACCTCGAGTCGTGAGAGCCCGGCAAGCAATCAGCCCCAGCATTTT	CATSSRESPASNQPQHF	TRBV15	TRBJ1-5	NA
TGTGCCAGCAGCCAAGAGTGGGGCCCCTATGGCGAGCAGTACTTC	CASSQEWGPYGEQYF	TRBV14	TRBJ2-7	NA
TGTGCCAGTAGTATAGACAGGGGTACGAATTCACCCCTCCACTTT	CASSIDRGTNSPLHF	TRBV19	TRBJ1-6	NA
TGTGCCAGGGGGCAACCGGCGGACACCGGGGAGCTGTTTTTT	CARGQPADTGELFF	TRBV2	TRBJ2-2	NA
TGTGCCAGCAGCCGGACCTTAGACCCCAATGAGCAGTTCTTC	CASSRTLDPNEQFF	TRBV6-6	TRBJ2-1	NA
TGTGCCAGCAGTTTGACCAGCGCGATTGCCCCTCGCTCCTACGAGCAGTACTTC	CASSLTSAIAPRSYEQYF	TRBV28	TRBJ2-7	NA